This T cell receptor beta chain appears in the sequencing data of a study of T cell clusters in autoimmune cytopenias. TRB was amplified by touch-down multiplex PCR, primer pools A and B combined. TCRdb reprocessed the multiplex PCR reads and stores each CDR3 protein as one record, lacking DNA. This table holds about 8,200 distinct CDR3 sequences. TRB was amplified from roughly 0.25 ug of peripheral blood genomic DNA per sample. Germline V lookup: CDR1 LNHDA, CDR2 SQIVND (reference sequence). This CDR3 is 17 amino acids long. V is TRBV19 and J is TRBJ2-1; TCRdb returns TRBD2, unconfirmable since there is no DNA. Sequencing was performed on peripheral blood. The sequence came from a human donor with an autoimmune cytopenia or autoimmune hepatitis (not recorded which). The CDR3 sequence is CASSTTKTSGTRNEQFF.